The 2 T cell receptor beta chains presented below share a single source sample, sequenced in a study of T-cell reconstitution after alpha-beta-depleted transplantation in children. Unique molecular identifiers were used in preparing the TCRbeta library. TCRdb independently ran MiXCR on the PCR reads; one entry per CDR3 protein. The table has about 900,000 distinct CDR3 sequences, under 30% seen once. Sample: PBMCs, mostly from graft donor cells, taken 360 days after TCRalphabeta/CD19-depleted stem cell transplant. The receptors were gathered from a boy less than two years old who had a stem cell transplant for SCID, so the T cells may come from the graft donor.

The chain carries TRBV2 and TRBJ2-1; D uncertain. The CDR3 consists of 15 residues. Germline lookup yields CDR1 SNHLY and CDR2 FYNNEI. Trimming removed 4 bases at V and 0 bases at J, with 10 bases between. CDR3 sequence reads: CASSVDMSSYNEQFF. The DNA of the CDR3 is TGTGCCAGCAGTGTAGATATGAGCTCCTACAATGAGCAGTTCTTC.

The chain's CDR3 is CSARGATQYF. The CDR3 DNA reads as TGCAGTGCTCGGGGGGCTACTCAGTACTTC. The rearrangement joins TRBV20-1 to TRBJ2-5, with a tentative D call TRBD2 (7 bases). The CDR3 extends over 10 amino acids. V was pared by 5 bases and J by 11 bases, with 12 bases between. Germline CDR1 DFQATT, CDR2 SNEGSKA (reference sequence).